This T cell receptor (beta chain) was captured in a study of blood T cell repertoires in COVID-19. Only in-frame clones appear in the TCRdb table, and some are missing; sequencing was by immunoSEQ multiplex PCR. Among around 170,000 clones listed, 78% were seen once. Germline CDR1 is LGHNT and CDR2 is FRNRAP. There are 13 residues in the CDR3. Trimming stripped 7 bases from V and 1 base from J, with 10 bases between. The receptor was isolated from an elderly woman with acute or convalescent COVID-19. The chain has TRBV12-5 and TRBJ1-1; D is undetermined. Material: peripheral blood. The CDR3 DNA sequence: TGTGCTAGTGCCGTGACTGAGAACACTGAAGCTTTCTTT. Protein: CASAVTENTEAFF.